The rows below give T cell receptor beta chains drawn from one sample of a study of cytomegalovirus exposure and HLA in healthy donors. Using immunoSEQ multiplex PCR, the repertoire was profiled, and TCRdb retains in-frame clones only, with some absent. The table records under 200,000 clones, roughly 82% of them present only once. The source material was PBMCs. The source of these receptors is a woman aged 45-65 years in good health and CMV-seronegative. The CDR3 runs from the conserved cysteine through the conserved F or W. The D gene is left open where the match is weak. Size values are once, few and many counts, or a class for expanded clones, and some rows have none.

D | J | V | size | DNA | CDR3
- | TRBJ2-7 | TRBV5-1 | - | TGCGCCAGCAGGACAGCAAGAGCCTACGAGCAGTACTTC | CASRTARAYEQYF
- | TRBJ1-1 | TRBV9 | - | TGTGCCAGCAGCGTGGGGGAGGGGAACACTGAAGCTTTCTTT | CASSVGEGNTEAFF
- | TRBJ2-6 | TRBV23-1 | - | TGCGCCAGCAGTCCTCTGGCCTGGACAGAACTCTCTGGGGCCAACGTCCTGACTTTC | CASSPLAWTELSGANVLTF
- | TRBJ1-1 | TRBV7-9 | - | TGTGCCAGCAGCTTAGCGGCAGGGTACGGCACTGAAGCTTTCTTT | CASSLAAGYGTEAFF
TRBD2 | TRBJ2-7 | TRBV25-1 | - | TGTGCCAGCAGGAAGACTAGCGGGACCTCCTACGAGCAGTACTTC | CASRKTSGTSYEQYF
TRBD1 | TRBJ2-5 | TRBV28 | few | TGTGCCAGCACAGGACAGGGACGGGAGACCCAGTACTTC | CASTGQGRETQYF
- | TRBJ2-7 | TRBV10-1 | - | TGCGCCAGCAGTGTTCCGGGACACATCACCTACGAGCAGTACTTC | CASSVPGHITYEQYF
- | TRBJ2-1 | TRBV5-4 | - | TGTGCCAGCAGCTTGACGAGGGACAATGAGCAGTTCTTC | CASSLTRDNEQFF
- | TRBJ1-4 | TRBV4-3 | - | TGCGCCAGCAGCCAAGATTCGTGGGCAACGAACAAAGAAAAACTGTTTTTT | CASSQDSWATNKEKLFF
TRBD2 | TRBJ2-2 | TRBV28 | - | TGTGCCAGCAGTCCCTCTCTAGCGGGAAACCCCGGGGAGCTGTTTTTT | CASSPSLAGNPGELFF
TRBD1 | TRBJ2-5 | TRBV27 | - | TGTGCCAGCTCCCCTAGAGGACAGGGGGCTGGAGAGACCCAGTACTTC | CASSPRGQGAGETQYF
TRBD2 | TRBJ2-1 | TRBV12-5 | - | TGTGCTAGTGGTTTGTTGACTAGCGGGATGGGTGAGCAGTTCTTC | CASGLLTSGMGEQFF
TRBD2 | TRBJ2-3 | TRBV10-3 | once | TGTGCCATCAGCGAGGGGACTAGCGGATATAGCACAGATACGCAGTATTTT | CAISEGTSGYSTDTQYF
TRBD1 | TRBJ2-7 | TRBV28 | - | TGTGCCAGCAGAACCCAGGGACAGGCCCTCTACGAGCAGTACTTC | CASRTQGQALYEQYF
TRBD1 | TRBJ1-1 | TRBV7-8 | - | TGTGCCAGCAGCGGCAGGGGGCCGAACACTGAAGCTTTCTTT | CASSGRGPNTEAFF
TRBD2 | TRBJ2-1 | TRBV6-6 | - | TGTGCCAGCAGTTTCACGACTAGCCCCGAAAGCCAGCAGTTCTTC | CASSFTTSPESQQFF
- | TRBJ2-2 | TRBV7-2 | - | TGTGCCAGCAGCTCGAGGGAGGCCGGGGAGCTGTTTTTT | CASSSREAGELFF
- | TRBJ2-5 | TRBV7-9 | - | TGTGCCAGCAGCTTATTACTTGAGTCCCAAGAGACCCAGTACTTC | CASSLLLESQETQYF
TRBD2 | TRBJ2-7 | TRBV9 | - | TGTGCCAGCAGCGAGACTAGCGGGAGTTACGAGCAGTACTTC | CASSETSGSYEQYF
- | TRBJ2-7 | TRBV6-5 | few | TGTGCCAGCAGTTACGCGGGAACCTACGAGCAGTACTTC | CASSYAGTYEQYF
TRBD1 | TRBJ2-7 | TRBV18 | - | TGTGCCAGCGGGGTGGGACAGGGCTACGAGCAGTACTTC | CASGVGQGYEQYF
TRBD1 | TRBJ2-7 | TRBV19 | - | TGTGCCAGCACGACAGGGAGCGAGCAGTACTTC | CASTTGSEQYF
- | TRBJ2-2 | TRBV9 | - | TGTGCCAGCAGCGTAGCGGCAGGGCCCGGGGAGCTGTTTTTT | CASSVAAGPGELFF
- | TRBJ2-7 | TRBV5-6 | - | TGTGCCAGCAGCGAGGGACAAGGAGTTTATGGGCAGTACTTC | CASSEGQGVYGQYF
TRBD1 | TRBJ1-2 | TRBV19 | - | TGTGCCAGTAGTACGCCCGCCGGGACAGGGAACTATGGCTACACCTTC | CASSTPAGTGNYGYTF
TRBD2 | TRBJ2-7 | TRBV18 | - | TGTGCCAGCTCAAGCTTCGGGGGGGCCCTTGAGGAGCAGTACTTC | CASSSFGGALEEQYF
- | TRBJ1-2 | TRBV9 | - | TGTGCCAGCAGCGTAGGACTGCTTTATGGCTACACCTTC | CASSVGLLYGYTF
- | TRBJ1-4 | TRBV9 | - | TGTGCCAGCAGCGTAGCCCCAGGGAATGAAAAACTGTTTTTT | CASSVAPGNEKLFF
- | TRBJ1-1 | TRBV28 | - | TGTGCCAGCAGTTTATGGGTGAGCACTGAAGCTTTCTTT | CASSLWVSTEAFF
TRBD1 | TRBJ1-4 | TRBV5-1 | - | TGCGCCAGCAGAGTGGGACAGGGGGCCGGTAATGAAAAACTGTTTTTT | CASRVGQGAGNEKLFF
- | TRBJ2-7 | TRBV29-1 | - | TGCAGCGTAATAACAGGTTACTACGAGCAGTACTTC | CSVITGYYEQYF
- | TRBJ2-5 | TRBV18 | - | TGTGCCAGCTCACCACCGATCGCGGGGCCCCGAGCGGAGACCCAGTACTTC | CASSPPIAGPRAETQYF
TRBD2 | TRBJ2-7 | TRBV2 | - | TGTGCCAGCAGCGAAGGACTAGCGCAATCCTACGAGCAGTACTTC | CASSEGLAQSYEQYF
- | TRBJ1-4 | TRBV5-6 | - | TGTGCCAGCGCGGGGGGAGGAGAGGAAAAACTGTTTTTT | CASAGGGEEKLFF
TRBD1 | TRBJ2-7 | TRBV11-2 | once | TGTGCCAGCAGCCCCTCGACAGGGGGCGTCTACGAGCAGTACTTC | CASSPSTGGVYEQYF
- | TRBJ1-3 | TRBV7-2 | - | TGTGCCAGCAGCTTTGGAGTCTCTGGAAACACCATATATTTT | CASSFGVSGNTIYF
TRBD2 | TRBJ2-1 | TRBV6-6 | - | TGTGCCACCTCCGGCGGGAGCTCCTACAATGAGCAGTTCTTC | CATSGGSSYNEQFF
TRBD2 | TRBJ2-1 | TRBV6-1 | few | TGTGCCAGCAGTGACGGTTTCGGGGGGGCCTTGGTGAATGAGCAGTTCTTC | CASSDGFGGALVNEQFF
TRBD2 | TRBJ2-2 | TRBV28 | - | TGTGCCAGCAGGCCAGGGACTAGAGATTTGAACACCGGGGAGCTGTTTTTT | CASRPGTRDLNTGELFF
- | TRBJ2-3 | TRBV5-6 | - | TGTGCCAGCAGCCCCGGGATTTCACAAGATACGCAGTATTTT | CASSPGISQDTQYF
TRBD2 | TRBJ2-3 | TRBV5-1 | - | TGCGCCAGCAGCTTGGGGGCTAGCGGGGGGACAGATACGCAGTATTTT | CASSLGASGGTDTQYF